These 15 T cell receptor beta chains share one sample of origin, sequenced in a study of T cell responses to AZD1222 COVID-19 vaccine. Some clones are missing from TCRdb's copy, which holds only in-frame ones; the method was immunoSEQ multiplex PCR. In the table there are around 100,000 clones, about 94% of which are singletons. The sample was peripheral blood, taken on day 0 of AZD1222 vaccination. The receptor source for this set is an adult in good health.

This clone was counted once. This chain joins TRBV4-2 and TRBJ1-3, with TRBD1 identical over 7 bases. Germline CDR1 and CDR2: LGHNA and YNFKEQ. The CDR3 contains 17 residues. After removal of 0 bases from V and 8 bases from J, the junction contained 13 bases not matched to a gene. This chain's CDR3 is CASSQDSSGNRGYTIYF. Here the CDR3 DNA reads TGTGCCAGCAGCCAAGATAGTTCCGGCAACAGGGGATACACCATATATTTT.

The chain couples TRBV30 to TRBJ2-5; possibly TRBD2 for D (7 bases). This CDR3 has 14 residues. Germline CDR1 is GTSNPN and CDR2 is SVGIG (reference sequence). Deletions cut 0 bases from V and 2 bases from J, with 10 bases between. The CDR3 region is CAWSVGGAQETQYF. The CDR3 bases are TGTGCCTGGAGTGTAGGGGGGGCACAAGAGACCCAGTACTTC.

V is TRBV6-5 and J is TRBJ2-1, with 12 bases identical to TRBD2. V was pared by 7 bases and J by 7 bases, with 8 bases of the junction left unmatched. Germline-derived CDR1 and CDR2 are MNHEY and SVGAGI. This CDR3 has 15 amino acids. CDR3 region: CASILLGTSGNEQFF. DNA for the CDR3: TGTGCCAGCATCCTTCTAGGGACTAGCGGGAATGAGCAGTTCTTC.

CDR3 residues: CASRETGANTEAFF. The CDR3 bases are TGCGCCAGCAGGGAGACAGGGGCGAACACTGAAGCTTTCTTT. This rearrangement joins TRBV5-1 to TRBJ1-1; 8 bases map to TRBD1. This CDR3 has 14 residues. Germline V gene lookup returns CDR1 SGHRS and CDR2 YFSETQ. The trim removed 5 bases at V and 1 base at J, leaving 4 bases unmatched.

The CDR3: CASSTRTGPGETQYF. In nucleotides, the CDR3 is TGCGCCAGCAGCACACGGACAGGGCCGGGGGAGACCCAGTACTTC. The chain joins TRBV5-1 to TRBJ2-5, with 8 nucleotides matching TRBD1. Trimming cost V 4 bases and J 5 bases; bases outside gene matches: 10. In germline, CDR1 is SGHRS, CDR2 YFSETQ. The CDR3 consists of 15 residues.

The V gene is TRBV4-3, the J gene TRBJ1-3; possibly TRBD1 for D (5 bases). The CDR3 is made up of 16 amino acids. V lost 4 bases and J lost 7, with 20 bases in between. Germline values: CDR1 LGHNA, CDR2 YSLEER. CDR3 residues: CASSRSAGGLINTIYF. CDR3 sequence (DNA): TGCGCCAGCAGCCGATCTGCCGGGGGACTGATCAACACCATATATTTT.

The CDR3 nucleotides read TGTGCCAGCAGCAGAAGACAGGTCCCGGATTCACCCCTCCACTTT. It encodes CASSRRQVPDSPLHF. The chain joins TRBV2 to TRBJ1-6; D might be TRBD1 (6 bases). Germline loops: CDR1 SNHLY, CDR2 FYNNEI. This CDR3 is 15 amino acids long. Trimming took 6 bases from V and 8 from J, leaving 17 bases between them. Together with reference TRBV2 and TRBJ1-6, the CDR3 gives the full variable domain: EPEVTQTPSHQVTQMGQEVILRCVPISNHLYFYWYRQILGQKVEFLVSFYNNEISEKSEIFDDQFSVERPDGSNFTLKIRSTKLEDSAMYFCASSRRQVPDSPLHFGNGTRLTVT.

The chain combines TRBV11-3 with TRBJ1-4; tentative D call: TRBD1 (5 bases). Trimming took off 1 base at V and 6 bases at J, with 12 bases between the two ends. The CDR3 is 15 amino acids. Germline loops: CDR1 SGHNT, CDR2 YENEEA. The CDR3 region is CASSLGGGEDEKLFF. The CDR3 DNA reads as TGTGCCAGCAGCTTAGGAGGAGGGGAAGATGAAAAACTGTTTTTT.

The chain links TRBV18 to TRBJ1-4; D might be TRBD1 (5 bases). The CDR3 sequence is 14 residues long. Germline CDR1 and CDR2: KGHSH and LQKENI. V lost 1 base to trimming and J lost 4 bases, with 7 bases between them. CDR3 DNA sequence: TGTGCCAGCTCACCACTCAGGGATAATGAAAAACTGTTTTTT. This translates into CASSPLRDNEKLFF. Supplemented by reference TRBV18 and TRBJ1-4, the full variable domain reads NAGVMQNPRHLVRRRGQEARLRCSPMKGHSHVYWYRQLPEEGLKFMVYLQKENIIDESGMPKERFSAEFPKEGPSILRIQQVVRGDSAAYFCASSPLRDNEKLFFGSGTQLSVL.

The chain has TRBV7-9 and TRBJ2-7, with 8 bases identical to TRBD2. The V segment lost 5 bases and the J segment 1 base; nucleotides outside the gene matches: 7. The CDR3 totals 15 residues. Germline V lookup: CDR1 SEHNR, CDR2 FQNEAQ (reference sequence). The DNA of the CDR3 is TGTGCCAGCAGCCGACACAGCGGGAGATCCTACGAGCAGTACTTC. Protein sequence: CASSRHSGRSYEQYF.

This chain joins TRBV18 and TRBJ2-7, with D perhaps being TRBD1 or TRBD2 (5 bases each). Germline assignment: CDR1 KGHSH and CDR2 LQKENI. Trimming pared 0 bases from V and 2 bases from J, leaving 11 bases between. The CDR3 runs to 15 residues. The CDR3 is CASSPPGDDTYEQYF. CDR3 sequence (DNA): TGTGCCAGCTCACCACCAGGGGACGACACCTACGAGCAGTACTTC.

V is TRBV4-3 and J is TRBJ1-2; no firm D call. V dropped 0 bases and J dropped 6 bases, with 11 bases sitting between them. The germline V gene has CDR1 LGHNA and CDR2 YSLEER. This CDR3 has 14 amino acids. The CDR3, as DNA: TGCGCCAGCAGCCAAGAGACCTACGGGGATGGCTACACCTTC. Residues: CASSQETYGDGYTF.

CDR3 DNA: TGTGCCAGCAGCTTAGTCCCCTCCTACGAGCAGTACTTC. Protein product: CASSLVPSYEQYF. The gene calls are TRBV7-9 and TRBJ2-7, with D hard to call. Germline V lookup: CDR1 SEHNR, CDR2 FQNEAQ (reference sequence). Between the trimmed V and J ends, which lost 1 base and 0 bases, there was a span of 4 bases. CDR3 length equals 13 residues.

The CDR3 DNA is TGTGCCAGCAGGGTCGCAAGGTCAGGTGAAAAACTGTTTTTT. This gives the protein CASRVARSGEKLFF. The chain carries TRBV2 and TRBJ1-4, with D hard to call. This CDR3 spans 14 amino acids. Germline values: CDR1 SNHLY, CDR2 FYNNEI. V dropped 6 bases and J dropped 7 bases, with 15 bases sitting between them. The whole variable domain, filled in from reference TRBV2 and TRBJ1-4, reads EPEVTQTPSHQVTQMGQEVILRCVPISNHLYFYWYRQILGQKVEFLVSFYNNEISEKSEIFDDQFSVERPDGSNFTLKIRSTKLEDSAMYFCASRVARSGEKLFFGSGTQLSVL.

The V call is TRBV12-5, the J call TRBJ2-1; the D call may be TRBD1 or TRBD2 (5 bases each). The CDR3 runs 15 residues. Germline assignment: CDR1 LGHNT and CDR2 FRNRAP. V was shortened by 3 bases and J by 5 bases, with 14 bases between the two germline ends. The CDR3 coding sequence is TGTGCTAGTGGTTTTGGGGACCGCCAAGACAATGAGCAGTTCTTC. Protein sequence: CASGFGDRQDNEQFF.